This TCR beta chain was recovered during a study of cytomegalovirus exposure and HLA in healthy donors. About the study: Approximately 77 million unique TCRs from HLA-typed donors were held in an early release of data.

CDR3 size: 14 residues. Germline CDR1 MNHEY, CDR2 SMNVEV (reference sequence). V lost 6 bases and J 4 bases, leaving 16 bases between the germline ends. A multiplex PCR was run with 60 Vbeta primers and 13 Jbeta primers. Measured with immunoSEQ multiplex PCR; TCRdb has only the in-frame clones, and not every one. The sample holds 150,000 or so clones, approximately 80% seen once. About this clone: Antigen: not known.

Regarding the study as a whole: A later analysis associated 16,951 TCR beta sequences with HLA alleles at a 0.05 false discovery rate. Most TCR sequences proved rare, with some public TCRs found in many donors.

The source is a man aged 25-45 years in good health and CMV-seronegative. The specimen was PBMCs. The rearrangement links TRBV27 to TRBJ2-7; tentative D call: TRBD2 (5 bases). In DNA, the CDR3 is TGTGCCAGCAGCCTTAGCCCGGAGGAGTACGAGCAGTACTTC. It translates to CASSLSPEEYEQYF.